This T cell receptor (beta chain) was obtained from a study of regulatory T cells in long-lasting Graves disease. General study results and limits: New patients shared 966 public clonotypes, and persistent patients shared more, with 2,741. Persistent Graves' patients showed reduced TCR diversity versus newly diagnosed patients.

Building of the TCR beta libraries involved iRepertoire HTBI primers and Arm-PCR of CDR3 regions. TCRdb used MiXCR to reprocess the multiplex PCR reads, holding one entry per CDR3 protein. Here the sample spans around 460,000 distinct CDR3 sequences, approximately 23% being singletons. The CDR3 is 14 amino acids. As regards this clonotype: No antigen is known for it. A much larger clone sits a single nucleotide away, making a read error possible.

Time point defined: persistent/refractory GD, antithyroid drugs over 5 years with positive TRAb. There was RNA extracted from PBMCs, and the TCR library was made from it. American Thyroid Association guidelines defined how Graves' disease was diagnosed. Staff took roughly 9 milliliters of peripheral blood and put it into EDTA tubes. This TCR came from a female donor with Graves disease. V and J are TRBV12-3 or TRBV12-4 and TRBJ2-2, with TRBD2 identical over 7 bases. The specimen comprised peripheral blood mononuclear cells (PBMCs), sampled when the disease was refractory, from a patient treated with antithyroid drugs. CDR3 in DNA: TGTGCCAGCCGGGGGGATAGGAACACCGGGGAGCTGTCTTTT. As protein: CASRGDRNTGELSF.